This T cell receptor beta chain was captured by sequencing in a study of beta chain features in type 1 diabetes. Study-level findings and limits: Patients showed naive, central memory and Treg TCRB repertoires that appeared more similar than those of healthy donors.

The study reverse transcribed the entire isolated RNA, so it sequenced expressed TCRB transcripts. Libraries were prepared by immunoSEQ multiplex PCR; TCRdb keeps only in-frame clonotypes and omits some of them. The sample contains roughly 45,000 clones, roughly 45% of which appear only once. This clone was detected only a few times. The antigen is unknown. Sorted populations all had greater than 98% purity. V was shortened by 2 bases and J by 6 bases, with 4 bases between the two germline ends. The germline V gene encodes CDR1 SEHNR and CDR2 FQNEAQ (reference sequence). The CDR3 length is 12 residues.

The rearrangement joins TRBV7-9 to TRBJ2-2; D is uncertain. Sequenced material: stem cell memory CD4+ T cells from blood. The source of this sequence is a woman between 25 and 40 years old in good health. The CDR3 nucleotides are TGTGCCAGCAGCTTATTATCCGGGGAGCTGTTTTTT. Translated: CASSLLSGELFF. The whole variable domain, filled in from reference TRBV7-9 and TRBJ2-2, reads DTGVSQNPRHKITKRGQNVTFRCDPISEHNRLYWYRQTLGQGPEFLTYFQNEAQLEKSRLLSDRFSAERPKGSFSTLEIQRTEQGDSAMYLCASSLLSGELFFGEGSRLTVL.